Below, 19 T cell receptor beta chains from the same sample are listed, as sequenced in a study of T cells in Graves' hyperthyroidism and ophthalmopathy. What was amplified from RNA transcripts were TCR beta CDR3 regions. An initial round of RT-PCR targeting the TCR CDR3 relied on the HTBI primer set. From the multiplex PCR reads, TCRdb called clonotypes with MiXCR, one entry per CDR3 protein. The table has 610,000 or so distinct CDR3 sequences, 46% seen once. The sample consisted of peripheral blood or thyroid tissue (not recorded which). These receptors all come from a woman aged 18-30 years with Graves' hyperthyroidism.

This clonotype appeared many times. The V gene is TRBV4-3, the J gene TRBJ1-2; no clear D. Trimming left V 0 bases short and J 5 bases short, with 19 bases between. The CDR3 is 17 residues long. Germline V gene lookup returns CDR1 LGHNA and CDR2 YSLEER. CDR3 in amino acids: CASSQDRSREKFYGYTF. The CDR3 nucleotides read TGCGCCAGCAGCCAAGATCGGTCACGGGAAAAATTTTATGGCTACACCTTC.

V usage is TRBV10-3 and J usage is TRBJ1-2; D is uncertain. V was cut by 4 bases and J by 8 bases, with 11 bases left in between. Germline V gene sequence: CDR1 ENHRY, CDR2 SYGVKD. CDR3 length equals 12 residues. The CDR3 DNA reads TGTGCCATCAGTGTGAAGGGTCTGGGCTACACCTTC. Translated, it gives CAISVKGLGYTF.

This clonotype was seen repeatedly, ten times or more. The CDR3 here is CASLAGEGDEQFF. CDR3 sequence (DNA): TGTGCCTCGTTAGCGGGAGAGGGCGATGAGCAGTTCTTC. V usage is TRBV10-3 and J usage is TRBJ2-1; 9 bases line up with TRBD2. Germline V gives CDR1 ENHRY, CDR2 SYGVKD. The CDR3 runs 13 residues. V lost 11 bases and J lost 8; bases outside the gene matches: 10.

The chain recombines TRBV2 with TRBJ2-7; D unclear. Trimming stripped 4 bases from V and 0 bases from J, with 16 bases between. The CDR3 spans 16 residues. Germline V lookup: CDR1 SNHLY, CDR2 FYNNEI. The CDR3 here is CASSARAVLSSYEQYF. The DNA of the CDR3 is TGTGCCAGCAGTGCTAGGGCCGTCCTAAGCTCCTACGAGCAGTACTTC.

A word on this clonotype: This may come from a read error, since a much larger clone is one base off. The CDR3: CASSPPWEGGSYEQYF. In DNA, the CDR3 is TGTGCCAGCTCACCACCTTGGGAAGGGGGCTCCTACGAGCAGTACTTC. The genes are TRBV18 and TRBJ2-7; D might be TRBD1 (6 bases). Trimming shortened V by 0 bases and J by 0 bases, and 12 bases separated the two germline ends. This CDR3 is built from 16 residues. Germline loops: CDR1 KGHSH, CDR2 LQKENI.

This clonotype was seen only a few times. The J gene is TRBJ2-7, the V gene TRBV24-1, with D perhaps matching TRBD1 (6 bases). The CDR3 extends over 13 amino acids. CDR1 and CDR2 from the germline V gene are KGHDR and SFDVKD. Trimming pared 5 bases from V and 2 bases from J, leaving 9 bases between. Here the CDR3 reads CATSGEGAYEQYF. As DNA, the CDR3 is TGTGCCACCAGTGGTGAGGGGGCCTACGAGCAGTACTTC.

The chain employs TRBV13 and TRBJ2-3; no reliable D call. Trimming took 5 bases from V and 6 from J, leaving 18 bases between them. The CDR3 runs 15 residues. Germline-derived CDR1 and CDR2 are PRHDT and FYEKMQ (reference sequence). The CDR3 sequence is CASSPPGLVVDTQYF. Written as DNA, the CDR3 is TGTGCCAGCAGCCCACCAGGCCTCGTGGTGGATACGCAGTATTTT.

The CDR3 coding sequence is TGTGCCATCAGTGAGAGGGACAGGGGTACACCCCTCCACTTT. This sequence encodes CAISERDRGTPLHF. This chain joins TRBV10-3 and TRBJ1-6, with 10 bases fitting TRBD1. Germline V lookup: CDR1 ENHRY, CDR2 SYGVKD. V shed 2 bases, J shed 11 bases, and the junction held 3 bases outside the gene matches. The CDR3 covers 14 residues.

The chain combines TRBV2 with TRBJ2-7, with TRBD1 matching 8 bases. Trimming removed 4 bases from V and 1 base from J; junction bases left unmatched: 6. This CDR3 has 15 residues. Germline CDR1 is SNHLY and CDR2 is FYNNEI. Here the CDR3 DNA reads TGTGCCAGCAGTGCCTGGACAGGGAATTCCTACGAGCAGTACTTC. Translating gives CASSAWTGNSYEQYF. The entire variable domain, with the rest obtained from reference TRBV2 and TRBJ2-7, is as follows: EPEVTQTPSHQVTQMGQEVILRCVPISNHLYFYWYRQILGQKVEFLVSFYNNEISEKSEIFDDQFSVERPDGSNFTLKIRSTKLEDSAMYFCASSAWTGNSYEQYFGPGTRLTVT.

The CDR3 loop is CASSGLAGGTQYF. The CDR3 coding sequence is TGTGCCAGCAGTGGATTAGCGGGGGGTACGCAGTATTTT. The chain employs TRBV2 and TRBJ2-3, with TRBD2 identical over 10 bases. This CDR3 is built from 13 residues. After removal of 4 bases from V and 8 bases from J, the junction contained 3 bases not matched to a gene. Germline V gives CDR1 SNHLY, CDR2 FYNNEI.

In this sample, this clonotype turned up a few times. V and J are TRBV7-2 and TRBJ2-3; D is unresolved. V was shortened by 1 base and J by 3 bases, with 5 bases between the two germline ends. Looked up from germline, CDR1 is SGHTA and CDR2 is FQGNSA. The CDR3 runs to 13 residues. This chain's CDR3 is CASSLVTTDTQYF. The CDR3 DNA reads TGTGCCAGCAGCTTAGTTACTACAGATACGCAGTATTTT.

This sequence joins TRBV24-1 and TRBJ1-5, with TRBD1 matching over 12 bases. Unmatched junction bases numbered 5, after V lost 3 bases and J lost 6 bases. Germline CDR1 reads KGHDR; CDR2 reads SFDVKD. CDR3 size: 16 residues. CDR3 loop: CATSDMGTGGGQPQHF. The CDR3 coding sequence is TGTGCCACCAGTGATATGGGGACAGGGGGCGGTCAGCCCCAGCATTTT.

The rearrangement joins TRBV19 to TRBJ2-3; D is perhaps TRBD2 (6 bases). The CDR3 length is 14 residues. CDR1 LNHDA and CDR2 SQIVND come from the germline V gene (reference sequence). V lost 3 bases, J lost 5 bases, and 12 bases lay in between. The CDR3 DNA is TGTGCCAGTAGTATGCCCGGGAGTGGAGATACGCAGTATTTT. Its translation is CASSMPGSGDTQYF.

The table lists this clonotype with many counts. The chain links TRBV5-5 to TRBJ2-7; D unclear. CDR3 length equals 13 residues. V was shortened by 3 bases and J by 4 bases, with 11 bases between the two germline ends. Germline V CDR1 and CDR2: SGHKS, YYEKEE (reference sequence). The CDR3 sequence is CASSYNEPYEQYF. DNA for the CDR3: TGTGCCAGCAGCTACAATGAGCCGTACGAGCAGTACTTC.

Many counts were recorded for this clonotype. The chain employs TRBV27 and TRBJ2-5; D is unresolved. From germline, CDR1 is MNHEY and CDR2 SMNVEV (reference sequence). The ends were cut back, 7 bases at V and 5 bases at J, with 5 bases in the middle. The CDR3 extends over 10 amino acids. The CDR3 DNA follows: TGTGCCAGCATGGGGGAGACCCAGTACTTC. Amino acid sequence: CASMGETQYF.

This chain links TRBV24-1 with TRBJ1-2; D ambiguous. The CDR3 length is 16 residues. Germline values: CDR1 KGHDR, CDR2 SFDVKD. Trimming removed 7 bases at V and 4 bases at J, with 21 bases between. The CDR3 sequence is CATSSQDPGVGYGYTF. The DNA of the CDR3 is TGTGCCACCAGCAGCCAAGATCCCGGGGTGGGCTATGGCTACACCTTC.

This clonotype was seen a handful of times. This chain links TRBV3-1 with TRBJ2-2; 7 bases map to TRBD2. CDR1 LGHDT and CDR2 YNNKEL come from the germline V gene (reference sequence). J gave up 0 bases and V 4 bases, and 5 bases lay outside the gene matches. CDR3 length: 16 residues. CDR3: CASSLLTSANTGELFF. In DNA form, the CDR3 reads TGTGCCAGCAGCCTACTAACTAGCGCGAACACCGGGGAGCTGTTTTTT.

The chain links TRBV24-1 to TRBJ2-2; no definite D call. Germline V lookup: CDR1 KGHDR, CDR2 SFDVKD. This CDR3 region has 13 residues. Trimming removed 5 bases from V and 3 bases from J, with 6 bases in between. Written as DNA, the CDR3 is TGTGCCACCAGTGCCCCGGACACCGGGGAGCTGTTTTTT. Translated, it gives CATSAPDTGELFF.

The chain employs TRBV29-1 and TRBJ1-5; D is unresolved. The V gene's germline CDR1 is SQVTM and CDR2 ANQGSEA. The CDR3 consists of 13 residues. CDR3 sequence reads: CSLTGSWYQPQHF. DNA for the CDR3: TGCAGTTTGACGGGTAGTTGGTATCAGCCCCAGCATTTT.